The 32 T cell receptor beta chains given below trace back to one sample, sequenced in a study of human T cells and chemical hapten exposure. TCRdb re-called the RACE reads with MiXCR, one entry per CDR3 protein. This table holds some 340,000 distinct CDR3 sequences, 5.5% to 8% found once. Time point: patch test 1, 2 weeks after DPC sensitization. Treatment indicated: therapeutic diphenylcyclopropenone sensitization with weekly scalp DPC. The starting material was whole blood, obtained in connection with sensitization to the hapten diphenylcyclopropenone (DPC). The origin of the receptors is a young woman with alopecia areata. Some clones in this sample may be carry-over from other donors' samples.

This clonotype came up a few times. The chain uses TRBV3-1 and TRBJ1-5; the D is unclear. The CDR3 totals 15 residues. CDR1 is LGHDT, CDR2 YNNKEL, per germline (reference sequence). The ends were cut back, 6 bases at V and 6 bases at J, with 18 bases in the middle. The CDR3 spells CASSPTSGSGQPQHF. As DNA, the CDR3 is TGTGCCAGCAGTCCGACGTCGGGGTCGGGTCAGCCCCAGCATTTT.

The chain employs TRBV7-9 and TRBJ1-1; possible D gene TRBD1, 5 bases. The germline V gene has CDR1 SEHNR and CDR2 FQNEAQ (reference sequence). Trimming shortened V by 2 bases and J by 11 bases, and 15 bases separated the two germline ends. This CDR3 region has 13 residues. The CDR3 here is CASSLRDGSPAFF. Here the CDR3 DNA reads TGTGCCAGCAGCTTACGGGACGGCAGCCCCGCTTTCTTT. The full variable domain, with the rest looked up from reference TRBV7-9 and TRBJ1-1, is DTGVSQNPRHKITKRGQNVTFRCDPISEHNRLYWYRQTLGQGPEFLTYFQNEAQLEKSRLLSDRFSAERPKGSFSTLEIQRTEQGDSAMYLCASSLRDGSPAFFGQGTRLTVV.

This clonotype was counted a single time. The chain couples TRBV27 to TRBJ2-4, with a weak D call TRBD1 (6 bases). The CDR3 consists of 16 residues. Trimming pared 2 bases from V and 2 bases from J, leaving 13 bases between. Germline assignment: CDR1 MNHEY and CDR2 SMNVEV (reference sequence). CDR3 nucleotides: TGTGCCAGCAGTTTAGGCAGGGGCGGTCCCAAAAACATTCAGTACTTC. Translating gives CASSLGRGGPKNIQYF.

This clonotype has at least ten counts. The chain employs TRBV3-1 and TRBJ2-7; D is unclear. Germline CDR1 is LGHDT and CDR2 is YNNKEL (reference sequence). V lost 1 base to trimming and J lost 2 bases, with 9 bases between them. This CDR3 spans 14 amino acids. This CDR3 is CASSQGAGPYEQYF. CDR3 bases: TGTGCCAGCAGCCAAGGTGCAGGACCCTACGAGCAGTACTTC.

This clonotype was counted many times. This rearrangement joins TRBV7-6 to TRBJ2-7; 10 bases fit TRBD1. The CDR3 sequence is 15 residues long. Germline CDR1 and CDR2: SGHVS and FNYEAQ. V shed 4 bases, J shed 5 bases, and the junction held 8 bases outside the gene matches. CDR3 protein: CASSSSGTGDHEQYF. The CDR3 DNA sequence: TGTGCCAGCAGCTCCTCCGGGACAGGGGACCACGAGCAGTACTTC.

This clonotype occurred many times. The gene calls are TRBV23-1 and TRBJ2-7, with 14 bases fitting TRBD2. Being an ORF, TRBV23-1 has a function that is uncertain. This CDR3 spans 18 amino acids. Germline trimming cut 3 bases from V and 0 bases from J; bases unmatched to any gene: 7. The CDR3 nucleotides read TGCGCCAGCAGTCATGGGACTAGCGGGAGTCGGAGCTCCTACGAGCAGTACTTC. It is translated as CASSHGTSGSRSSYEQYF.

There are many counts of this clonotype. Here the CDR3 reads CASNRGDMNTEAFF. The CDR3 DNA reads as TGTGCCAGCAACAGGGGCGACATGAACACTGAAGCTTTCTTT. The rearrangement uses TRBV6-2 or TRBV6-3 and TRBJ1-1, with 7 bases matching TRBD1. After removal of 7 bases from V and 0 bases from J, the junction contained 5 bases not matched to a gene. The CDR3 covers 14 residues. Germline CDR1 reads MNHEY; CDR2 reads SVGEGT.

This clonotype appeared a few times. The chain combines TRBV5-1 with TRBJ2-3; TRBD1 aligns across 7 bases. Germline values: CDR1 SGHRS, CDR2 YFSETQ. The CDR3 is 15 residues long. The J segment lost 6 bases and the V segment lost 0 bases, leaving 7 bases of the junction unmatched. For the CDR3, the DNA is TGCGCCAGCAGCTTGGAGGGGGCAGCGCCCGATACGCAGTATTTT. Protein sequence: CASSLEGAAPDTQYF.

This clonotype was counted many times. The chain carries TRBV20-1 and TRBJ1-3, with D uncertain. Germline loops: CDR1 DFQATT, CDR2 SNEGSKA (reference sequence). The CDR3 is 11 amino acids. The V end lost 3 bases, the J end lost 4 bases, and 4 bases lay between the germline ends. This CDR3 is CSARGGNTIYF. The CDR3 bases are TGCAGTGCTAGGGGAGGAAACACCATATATTTT.

This clonotype was counted between two and nine times. The chain recombines TRBV18 with TRBJ2-5; D may be TRBD1 (5 bases). Deletions cut 8 bases from V and 2 bases from J, with 15 bases between. In germline, CDR1 is KGHSH, CDR2 LQKENI. This CDR3 comprises 14 residues. CDR3 amino acids: CASRSLAGQETQYF. DNA for the CDR3: TGTGCCAGCCGTTCCCTGGCAGGGCAAGAGACCCAGTACTTC.

Only a few counts were recorded for this clonotype. V usage is TRBV6-2 or TRBV6-3 and J usage is TRBJ1-5, with D maybe TRBD1 (5 bases). The CDR3 is made up of 15 amino acids. Germline CDR1 is MNHEY and CDR2 is SVGEGT. Deletions cut 6 bases from V and 4 bases from J, with 16 bases between. CDR3 region: CASSPDRIANQPQHF. The CDR3 DNA is TGTGCCAGCAGCCCCGACAGAATAGCAAATCAGCCCCAGCATTTT.

In this sample, this clonotype turned up many times. The chain employs TRBV4-2 and TRBJ2-3; no clear D. V lost 3 bases and J 3 bases, leaving 10 bases between the germline ends. The CDR3 extends over 14 amino acids. Germline values: CDR1 LGHNA, CDR2 YNFKEQ. In DNA form, the CDR3 reads TGTGCCAGCAGCCAGCAATCGGCTACAGATACGCAGTATTTT. This sequence encodes CASSQQSATDTQYF.

V is TRBV2 and J is TRBJ2-2; TRBD2 aligns across 12 bases. This CDR3 has 15 residues. Germline values: CDR1 SNHLY, CDR2 FYNNEI. Trimming removed 4 bases from V and 5 bases from J; junction bases left unmatched: 2. CDR3 residues: CASSAGLAGTGELFF. The CDR3 DNA sequence: TGTGCCAGCAGTGCCGGACTAGCGGGAACCGGGGAGCTGTTTTTT.

The rearrangement uses TRBV7-9 and TRBJ1-6, with a possible D match to TRBD1 (5 bases). The CDR3 is made up of 15 amino acids. Germline CDR1 is SEHNR and CDR2 is FQNEAQ (reference sequence). Trimming took 2 bases from V and 7 from J, leaving 12 bases between them. The CDR3 DNA follows: TGTGCCAGCAGCTTAACCCAGGGAGCCAATTCACCCCTCCACTTT. This sequence encodes CASSLTQGANSPLHF.

This clonotype came up many times. The chain couples TRBV29-1 to TRBJ2-2; a weak D match, TRBD1 (6 bases). This CDR3 is 13 amino acids long. V was clipped by 4 bases and J by 1 base, with 7 bases between them. The germline gives CDR1 SQVTM, CDR2 ANQGSEA. CDR3 amino acids: CSVVRGNTGELFF. In DNA form, the CDR3 reads TGCAGCGTTGTCAGGGGGAACACCGGGGAGCTGTTTTTT.

At least ten counts were recorded for this clonotype. The J gene is TRBJ2-1, the V gene TRBV4-1; 8 bases agree with TRBD2. CDR1 is MGHRA and CDR2 is YSYEKL in the germline V gene. The CDR3 spans 15 residues. J gave up 8 bases and V 0 bases, and 6 bases lay outside the gene matches. The CDR3 bases are TGCGCCAGCAGCCAAGAACGGGGGGGCCCCGATGAGCAGTTCTTC. Translated, it gives CASSQERGGPDEQFF.

CDR3 sequence reads: CASSYSTSGISTDTQYF. The CDR3 DNA sequence: TGTGCCAGCAGTTACTCGACTAGCGGAATAAGCACAGATACGCAGTATTTT. The chain links TRBV6-5 to TRBJ2-3; 9 nucleotides match TRBD2. The CDR3 has 17 residues. V lost 0 bases and J lost 0; bases outside the gene matches: 4. CDR1 is MNHEY and CDR2 is SVGAGI in the germline V gene.

The J gene is TRBJ1-5, the V gene TRBV7-9, with 10 bases matching TRBD1. Germline trimming cut 5 bases from V and 5 bases from J; bases unmatched to any gene: 6. The CDR3 is 15 amino acids. Germline CDR1 is SEHNR and CDR2 is FQNEAQ (reference sequence). In DNA form, the CDR3 reads TGTGCCAGCAGCCCACCGGGGACAGGGGATCAGCCCCAGCATTTT. Translated: CASSPPGTGDQPQHF.

This clonotype was recorded many times. The rearrangement joins TRBV2 to TRBJ1-5; D is perhaps TRBD1 (6 bases). Germline V gives CDR1 SNHLY, CDR2 FYNNEI. The CDR3 sequence is 13 residues long. The V gene lost 3 bases and the J gene lost 4 bases, with 7 bases spanning the gap. The CDR3 region has the DNA TGTGCCAGCAGTGAGGGGGCAAATCAGCCCCAGCATTTT. Translation gives CASSEGANQPQHF.

The V call is TRBV7-3, the J call TRBJ1-1, with 9 bases that match TRBD1. Germline CDR1 and CDR2: SGHTA and FQGTGA. After removal of 5 bases from V and 0 bases from J, the junction contained 4 bases not matched to a gene. The CDR3 is 15 residues long. The CDR3 nucleotides read TGTGCCAGCAGCCCGGGACAGGGAATGAACACTGAAGCTTTCTTT. It translates to CASSPGQGMNTEAFF.

The chain is built from TRBV7-2 and TRBJ2-1, with 10 bases matching TRBD2. Germline loops: CDR1 SGHTA, CDR2 FQGNSA. Losses at the gene ends were 5 bases for V and 2 bases for J; bases not matched to a gene: 3. The CDR3 has 15 residues. The CDR3 sequence: CASSERGGAYNEQFF. The CDR3 DNA is TGTGCCAGCAGCGAGCGGGGGGGAGCCTACAATGAGCAGTTCTTC.

This clonotype came up many times. The chain joins TRBV5-1 to TRBJ1-1, with D unresolved. This CDR3 contains 15 residues. Trimming removed 0 bases at V and 4 bases at J, with 13 bases between. From germline, CDR1 is SGHRS and CDR2 YFSETQ. For the CDR3, the DNA is TGCGCCAGCAGCTTGGATGCGGGTGTGATCACTGAAGCTTTCTTT. It encodes CASSLDAGVITEAFF.

This clonotype was seen more than once but under ten times. The chain has TRBV27 and TRBJ2-1, with 9 bases that match TRBD2. In germline, CDR1 is MNHEY, CDR2 SMNVEV (reference sequence). V dropped 7 bases and J dropped 6; count of bases not matched to a gene: 4. CDR3 size: 13 residues. CDR3 in amino acids: CASTLRGGNEQFF. The CDR3 DNA reads TGTGCCAGCACCCTGCGGGGGGGCAATGAGCAGTTCTTC.

This clonotype appeared a few times. V gene TRBV6-5 combines with J gene TRBJ1-6, with D unresolved. Germline V gives CDR1 MNHEY, CDR2 SVGAGI. The CDR3 sequence is 15 residues long. V was trimmed by 2 bases and J by 5 bases, leaving 10 bases between them. The CDR3 here is CASSYRGQNNSPLHF. The DNA for the CDR3 is TGTGCCAGCAGTTACCGCGGTCAGAATAATTCACCCCTCCACTTT.

This clonotype has only a few counts. The V and J genes are TRBV6-2 or TRBV6-3 and TRBJ2-3; possibly TRBD1 or TRBD2 for D (5 bases each). Germline loops: CDR1 MNHEY, CDR2 SVGEGT. The V end was cut by 10 bases, the J end by 4 bases, with 15 bases between. The CDR3 runs 13 residues. CDR3 region: CATRGQGPDTQYF. The CDR3, as DNA: TGTGCCACAAGAGGGCAGGGACCAGATACGCAGTATTTT.

The table lists this clonotype with a few counts. This chain links TRBV4-2 with TRBJ2-3; 11 bases match TRBD2. There are 18 residues in the CDR3. CDR1 LGHNA and CDR2 YNFKEQ come from the germline V gene. V dropped 2 bases and J dropped 3; count of bases not matched to a gene: 10. CDR3 in amino acids: CASSQSSGRLAGTDTQYF. Here the CDR3 DNA reads TGTGCCAGCAGCCAAAGCTCCGGTAGACTAGCGGGAACAGATACGCAGTATTTT.

The genes are TRBV18 and TRBJ1-6; a weak D match, TRBD1 (5 bases). V was trimmed by 6 bases and J by 7 bases, leaving 16 bases between them. Per germline, CDR1 KGHSH and CDR2 LQKENI. The CDR3 has 15 amino acids. The CDR3, as DNA: TGTGCCAGCTCCGGGACCGCCGACCCCAATTCACCCCTCCACTTT. Translation gives CASSGTADPNSPLHF.

This clonotype has at least ten counts. The chain links TRBV4-3 to TRBJ2-2; 11 bases are a match to TRBD1. V was clipped by 2 bases and J by 6 bases; unmatched bases: 8. CDR1 and CDR2 from the germline V gene are LGHNA and YSLEER. The CDR3 covers 17 residues. The CDR3 is CASSQMRGTGGPGELFF. The CDR3 DNA sequence: TGCGCCAGCAGCCAAATGAGGGGGACAGGGGGTCCCGGGGAGCTGTTTTTT.

This clonotype was counted many times. The genes are TRBV3-1 and TRBJ2-5; unclear D gene. V was shortened by 0 bases and J by 4 bases, with 18 bases between the two germline ends. Germline V CDR1 and CDR2: LGHDT, YNNKEL (reference sequence). CDR3 length: 17 amino acids. CDR3 coding DNA: TGTGCCAGCAGCCAAGACCCCCCGAGTTCCCTCCCAGAGACCCAGTACTTC. This gives the protein CASSQDPPSSLPETQYF.

The table lists this clonotype with many counts. The chain employs TRBV27 and TRBJ2-5; TRBD1 matches at 8 bases. CDR1 and CDR2 (germline): MNHEY, SMNVEV (reference sequence). The CDR3 extends over 15 amino acids. With V trimmed by 5 bases and J by 2 bases, 7 bases remained unmatched. Written as DNA, the CDR3 is TGTGCCAGCAGTCCCTGGACAGGGTGGCAAGAGACCCAGTACTTC. Protein: CASSPWTGWQETQYF.

This clonotype was seen a few times. This chain connects TRBV5-6 to TRBJ2-3; either TRBD1 or TRBD2 may fit D (5 bases each). This CDR3 has 17 residues. The V end was cut by 3 bases, the J end by 3 bases, with 20 bases between. In germline, CDR1 is SGHDT, CDR2 YYEEEE. In nucleotides, the CDR3 is TGTGCCAGCAGCTCGCCCCGGGGCCAAAAGTCAACAGATACGCAGTATTTT. Residues: CASSSPRGQKSTDTQYF.

The table lists this clonotype with a few counts. The gene calls are TRBV6-2 or TRBV6-3 and TRBJ2-3, with D perhaps matching TRBD2 (5 bases). The length of the CDR3 is 12 residues. The germline V gene encodes CDR1 MNHEY and CDR2 SVGEGT. Trimming removed 6 bases at V and 4 bases at J, with 8 bases between. In DNA, the CDR3 is TGTGCCAGCAGCGGACTTTCAGATACGCAGTATTTT. Its protein is CASSGLSDTQYF.